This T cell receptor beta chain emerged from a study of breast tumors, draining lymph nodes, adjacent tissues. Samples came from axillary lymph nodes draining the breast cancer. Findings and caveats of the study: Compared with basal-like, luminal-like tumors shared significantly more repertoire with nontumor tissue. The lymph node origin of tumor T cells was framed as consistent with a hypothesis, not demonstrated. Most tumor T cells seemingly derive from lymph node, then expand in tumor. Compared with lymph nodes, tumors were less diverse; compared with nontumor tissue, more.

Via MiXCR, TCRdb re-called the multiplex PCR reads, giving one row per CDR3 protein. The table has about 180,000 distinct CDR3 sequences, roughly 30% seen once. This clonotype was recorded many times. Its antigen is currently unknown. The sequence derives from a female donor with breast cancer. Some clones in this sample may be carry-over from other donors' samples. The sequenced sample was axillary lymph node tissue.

The CDR3 bases are TGTGCCATCAGTGAGGGGGGACACGAGCAGTACTTC. Its protein is CAISEGGHEQYF. J is TRBJ2-7 and V is TRBV10-3; tentatively, D is TRBD1 or TRBD2 (5 bases each). Germline-derived CDR1 and CDR2 are ENHRY and SYGVKD. Trimming stripped 2 bases from V and 5 bases from J, with 7 bases between. This CDR3 is 12 amino acids long.